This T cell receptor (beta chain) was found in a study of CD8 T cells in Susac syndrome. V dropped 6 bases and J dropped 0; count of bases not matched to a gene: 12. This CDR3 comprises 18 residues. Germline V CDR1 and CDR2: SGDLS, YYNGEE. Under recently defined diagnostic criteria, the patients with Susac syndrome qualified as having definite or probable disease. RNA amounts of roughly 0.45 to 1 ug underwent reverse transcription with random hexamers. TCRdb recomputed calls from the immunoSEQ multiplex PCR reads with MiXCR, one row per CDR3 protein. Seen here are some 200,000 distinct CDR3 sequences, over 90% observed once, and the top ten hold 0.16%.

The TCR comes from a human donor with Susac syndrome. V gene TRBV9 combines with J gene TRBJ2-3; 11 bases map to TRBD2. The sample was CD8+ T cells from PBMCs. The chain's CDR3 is CASNRGLAGGSSTDTQYF. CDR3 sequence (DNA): TGTGCCAGCAACCGGGGGCTAGCGGGGGGCTCGAGCACAGATACGCAGTATTTT.